The 23 T cell receptor beta chains below come from one sample, sequenced in a study of blood T cell repertoires in COVID-19. The method was immunoSEQ multiplex PCR; TCRdb's version includes in-frame clones alone and lacks a portion of them. The table shows about 220,000 clones, with roughly 80% occurring only once. Sequenced input: peripheral blood. The receptors derive from a woman in her 70s with acute or convalescent COVID-19.

This sequence joins TRBV5-1 and TRBJ1-1; D gene uncertain. V gave up 4 bases and J gave up 8 bases, with 21 bases separating them. The CDR3 covers 15 residues. Germline V gene sequence: CDR1 SGHRS, CDR2 YFSETQ. The CDR3 here is CASSLEEGSRNEAFF. The CDR3 nucleotides read TGCGCCAGCAGCCTTGAGGAGGGATCTCGGAACGAAGCTTTCTTT.

V and J are TRBV2 and TRBJ1-6, with D unclear. V was trimmed by 3 bases and J by 0 bases, leaving 6 bases between them. Germline V gene lookup returns CDR1 SNHLY and CDR2 FYNNEI. The CDR3 has 15 amino acids. The CDR3 loop reads CASSDLSSYNSPLHF. CDR3 bases: TGTGCCAGCAGTGACCTGAGCTCCTATAATTCACCCCTCCACTTT.

This clone has more than one count but fewer than ten. V gene TRBV4-2 combines with J gene TRBJ2-5, with D perhaps TRBD1 (6 bases). V was cut by 1 base and J by 4 bases, with 13 bases left in between. CDR3 length equals 15 residues. CDR1 LGHNA and CDR2 YNFKEQ come from the germline V gene. As DNA, the CDR3 is TGTGCCAGCAGCCAAGTTGGGGGCACCGGAGAGACCCAGTACTTC. This gives the protein CASSQVGGTGETQYF.

J is TRBJ1-2 and V is TRBV6-2 or TRBV6-3; D is possibly TRBD1 (6 bases). Germline V gene sequence: CDR1 MNHEY, CDR2 SVGEGT. Trimming took 5 bases from V and 3 from J, leaving 19 bases between them. The CDR3 length is 16 residues. Here the CDR3 reads CASSPDGGGAYYGYTF. DNA of the CDR3: TGTGCCAGCAGTCCAGACGGCGGGGGGGCTTACTATGGCTACACCTTC.

The chain combines TRBV10-3 with TRBJ2-1; 10 nucleotides match TRBD2. This CDR3 has 14 residues. Germline V lookup: CDR1 ENHRY, CDR2 SYGVKD. Trimming cost V 7 bases and J 7 bases; bases outside gene matches: 7. The CDR3 here is CAITPAGGRNEQFF. The CDR3 DNA reads as TGTGCCATCACCCCAGCGGGGGGGCGAAATGAGCAGTTCTTC.

The chain uses TRBV7-2 and TRBJ2-2, with 8 bases fitting TRBD2. Germline V gives CDR1 SGHTA, CDR2 FQGNSA. The V gene end was trimmed by 5 bases and the J gene end by 5 bases; junction bases not matched to a gene: 7. This CDR3 spans 15 amino acids. CDR3 coding DNA: TGTGCCAGCAGCCTTAGCGGGGCGGGGACCGGGGAGCTGTTTTTT. Encoded protein: CASSLSGAGTGELFF.

This clone was seen only a few times. The J gene is TRBJ2-2, the V gene TRBV15, with TRBD1 matching 7 bases. Germline V lookup: CDR1 LNHNV, CDR2 YYDKDF (reference sequence). With V trimmed by 5 bases and J by 6 bases, 6 bases remained unmatched. This CDR3 contains 14 residues. The CDR3 nucleotides read TGTGCCACCAGCGCCCGACAGGGCGCCGGGGAGCTGTTTTTT. Translating gives CATSARQGAGELFF. The complete variable domain, with remaining parts taken from reference TRBV15 and TRBJ2-2, reads DAMVIQNPRYQVTQFGKPVTLSCSQTLNHNVMYWYQQKSSQAPKLLFHYYDKDFNNEADTPDNFQSRRPNTSFCFLDIRSPGLGDTAMYLCATSARQGAGELFFGEGSRLTVL.

The chain uses TRBV19 and TRBJ1-1; D remains ambiguous. Germline V lookup: CDR1 LNHDA, CDR2 SQIVND (reference sequence). The CDR3 has 14 residues. V gave up 0 bases and J gave up 5 bases, with 10 bases separating them. The CDR3 coding sequence is TGTGCCAGTAGTATAGATTCGGGAGGAACTGAAGCTTTCTTT. Encoded protein: CASSIDSGGTEAFF.

The V call is TRBV7-2, the J call TRBJ1-2, with 7 bases matching TRBD1. CDR3 length equals 14 residues. V dropped 1 base and J dropped 8; count of bases not matched to a gene: 7. Per germline, CDR1 SGHTA and CDR2 FQGNSA. This CDR3 reads CASSLDRGRPGYTF. The CDR3 bases are TGTGCCAGCAGCTTAGACAGGGGCCGACCAGGCTACACCTTC.

This rearrangement joins TRBV10-3 to TRBJ1-2; 8 bases map to TRBD1. Germline-derived CDR1 and CDR2 are ENHRY and SYGVKD. The CDR3 runs to 14 residues. With 6 bases clipped from V and 0 bases from J, the junction kept 3 bases outside the gene matches. The CDR3 region has the DNA TGTGCCATCAGCCCGGACAGGGCTAACTATGGCTACACCTTC. It is translated as CAISPDRANYGYTF.

This clone appeared a few times. The chain joins TRBV7-9 to TRBJ2-2; 7 nucleotides agree with TRBD2. Germline lookup yields CDR1 SEHNR and CDR2 FQNEAQ (reference sequence). The CDR3 consists of 19 residues. V dropped 6 bases and J dropped 8; count of bases not matched to a gene: 24. The CDR3 here is CASSPKIDRDYKISGELFF. The CDR3 coding sequence is TGTGCCAGCAGTCCAAAAATCGACCGGGACTACAAGATTTCGGGGGAGCTGTTTTTT.

The chain has TRBV29-1 and TRBJ2-5, with 8 bases aligning to TRBD2. The V and J ends lost 4 bases and 4 bases, in that order; junction bases with no gene match: 5. The CDR3 has 13 residues. The germline gives CDR1 SQVTM, CDR2 ANQGSEA. The CDR3 region has the DNA TGCAGCGTTGGAAGCGGGGGCAGAGAGACCCAGTACTTC. As protein: CSVGSGGRETQYF.

This chain joins TRBV6-6 and TRBJ1-2; D not resolved. The germline gives CDR1 MNHNY, CDR2 SVGAGI (reference sequence). The CDR3 spans 13 residues. V dropped 4 bases and J dropped 5 bases, with 11 bases sitting between them. The CDR3 sequence: CASSSQDWYGYTF. In DNA, the CDR3 is TGTGCCAGCAGTTCGCAAGACTGGTATGGCTACACCTTC.

The V gene is TRBV6-5, the J gene TRBJ1-6; no clear D gene. Germline V gene sequence: CDR1 MNHEY, CDR2 SVGAGI. V dropped 6 bases and J dropped 2 bases, with 2 bases sitting between them. This CDR3 has 12 residues. The CDR3 DNA sequence: TGTGCCAGCAGCACCTATAATTCACCCCTCCACTTT. It specifies CASSTYNSPLHF.

The chain recombines TRBV12-3 or TRBV12-4 with TRBJ1-2; D is uncertain. V dropped 6 bases and J dropped 8 bases, with 10 bases sitting between them. This CDR3 contains 11 residues. CDR3 amino acids: CASSHREGYTF. The CDR3 DNA reads TGTGCCAGCAGCCATCGAGAAGGCTACACCTTC.

This chain joins TRBV29-1 and TRBJ1-2; D ambiguous. There are 12 residues in the CDR3. Germline V gives CDR1 SQVTM, CDR2 ANQGSEA. Between the trimmed V and J ends, which lost 4 bases and 4 bases, there was a span of 10 bases. CDR3 loop: CSVGEQFYGYTF. CDR3 in DNA: TGCAGCGTTGGAGAACAGTTCTATGGCTACACCTTC.

The rearrangement uses TRBV6-5 and TRBJ1-4; no clear D gene. CDR1 MNHEY and CDR2 SVGAGI come from the germline V gene. Trimming removed 4 bases from V and 7 bases from J, with 13 bases in between. CDR3 length equals 14 residues. In DNA form, the CDR3 reads TGTGCCAGCAGTTCCGGGTATGAGGTTGAAAAACTGTTTTTT. Its protein product is CASSSGYEVEKLFF.

This chain connects TRBV5-6 to TRBJ2-3; D perhaps matches TRBD1 (6 bases). Germline lookup yields CDR1 SGHDT and CDR2 YYEEEE. Trimming left V 5 bases short and J 4 bases short, with 20 bases between. The CDR3 runs 16 residues. The CDR3 nucleotides are TGTGCCAGCAGGTGGGGTCCCAGGGGAAATTCAGATACGCAGTATTTT. It yields the protein CASRWGPRGNSDTQYF. Full variable domain (outside the CDR3, taken from reference TRBV5-6 and TRBJ2-3): DAGVTQSPTHLIKTRGQQVTLRCSPKSGHDTVSWYQQALGQGPQFIFQYYEEEERQRGNFPDRFSGHQFPNYSSELNVNALLLGDSALYLCASRWGPRGNSDTQYFGPGTRLTVL.

The CDR3 reads CASSSWALGEKLFF. The CDR3 DNA reads as TGTGCCAGCAGTTCTTGGGCCTTGGGTGAAAAACTGTTTTTT. The V and J genes are TRBV2 and TRBJ1-4; no clear D gene. Germline-derived CDR1 and CDR2 are SNHLY and FYNNEI. The V end was cut by 5 bases, the J end by 7 bases, with 14 bases between. The CDR3 is made up of 14 amino acids.

The chain combines TRBV4-2 with TRBJ2-3, with D perhaps TRBD2 (6 bases). Germline V CDR1 and CDR2: LGHNA, YNFKEQ. V was cut by 0 bases and J by 8 bases, with 18 bases left in between. The CDR3 is made up of 16 amino acids. The CDR3 DNA follows: TGTGCCAGCAGCCAAGATTTTGGCGGGGCCCGAGGTACGCAGTATTTT. Translating it yields CASSQDFGGARGTQYF.

This sequence joins TRBV24-1 and TRBJ2-7, with D tentatively TRBD1 (5 bases). The germline V gene encodes CDR1 KGHDR and CDR2 SFDVKD. This CDR3 has 13 amino acids. V lost 6 bases, J lost 5 bases, and 13 bases lay in between. The CDR3, as DNA: TGTGCCACCAGTCCAGGGCAAATCAACGAGCAGTACTTC. Amino acid sequence: CATSPGQINEQYF.

The V and J genes are TRBV18 and TRBJ2-7, with D hard to call. The CDR3 has 14 residues. The V gene lost 8 bases and the J gene lost 5 bases, with 19 bases spanning the gap. Germline CDR1 reads KGHSH; CDR2 reads LQKENI. The chain's CDR3 is CASPPRSNTHEQYF. The CDR3 nucleotides read TGTGCCAGCCCCCCGAGGTCCAATACCCACGAGCAGTACTTC.

The chain combines TRBV9 with TRBJ1-2; possible D gene TRBD1, 6 bases. The V gene's germline CDR1 is SGDLS and CDR2 YYNGEE. V gave up 0 bases and J gave up 4 bases, with 16 bases separating them. CDR3 size: 16 residues. For the CDR3, the DNA is TGTGCCAGCAGCGTAGGCCCAGGGGAGATGGCCTATGGCTACACCTTC. This sequence encodes CASSVGPGEMAYGYTF.